The following is a TCR beta chain sequence with its context. Per the germline V gene, CDR1 is MGHDK and CDR2 is SYGVNS. The V and J ends lost 0 bases and 8 bases, in that order; junction bases with no gene match: 9. The CDR3 is 16 amino acids. The repertoire was sequenced with immunoSEQ multiplex PCR; TCRdb's copy has only in-frame clones and lacks some. The sample records around 40,000 clones, about 90% being singletons. The record originates from a study of T cell changes during pregnancy in multiple sclerosis. The specimen comprised CD4+ T cells from peripheral blood mononuclear cells, sampled in the second trimester of pregnancy. The clonotype was recovered from a female donor in good health, enrolled as a control in a pregnancy study. V is TRBV25-1 and J is TRBJ2-1, with 8 bases fitting TRBD1. CDR3 bases: TGTGCCAGCAGTGAATATAGCGTAGGACAGGGTGATGAGCAGTTCTTC. Amino acids: CASSEYSVGQGDEQFF.